A selection of T cell receptor beta chains follows, all from one sample in a study of T cells after yellow fever vaccination. TCRdb re-derived calls from the 5' RACE reads in MiXCR, one entry per CDR3 protein. The data contain about 330,000 distinct CDR3 sequences, over 3.5% of them singletons. The source was PBMCs, collected 5 days after the yellow fever booster vaccination. These receptors were collected from a man aged 18 to 30 who received the YFV17D yellow fever vaccine. Each CDR3 is given with its conserved first and last residue.

TRBJ2-1,TRBV4-1,CASSQGLIRNEQFF
TRBJ2-7,TRBV6-6,CATLQLQGSYEQYF
TRBJ1-1,TRBV4-1,CASSQDTRRGGSAAFF
TRBJ2-7,TRBV20-1,CSARPLLVTGEFSEQYF
TRBJ2-2,TRBV9,CASSVDWTPNTGELFF
TRBJ2-1,TRBV12-3/TRBV12-4,CASSFSPLGLAGGPIHEQFF
TRBJ2-1,TRBV7-9,CASSEGLAGYNEQFF
TRBJ2-5,TRBV10-3,CAISSGTSGGRETQYF
TRBJ2-3,TRBV6-5,CASSRYGGSTDTQYF
TRBJ1-1,TRBV28,CASSPDKGSTEAFF
TRBJ1-1,TRBV5-5,CASSLYPTGGDAAFF
TRBJ1-2,TRBV28,CASFNYGYTF
TRBJ1-1,TRBV7-9,CASGQGGMNTEAFF
TRBJ2-1,TRBV20-1,CSARRGIGLMNEQFF
TRBJ2-1,TRBV9,CASSPSRVNNEQFF
TRBJ2-4,TRBV7-3,CASSLKPGSKNIQYF
TRBJ2-5,TRBV3-1,CASSLGPSEETQYF
TRBJ1-5,TRBV12-3/TRBV12-4,CASSSGTVSNQPQHF
TRBJ2-7,TRBV6-5,CASSPSGTGGYEQYF
TRBJ1-1,TRBV20-1,CSARDHRGSAEAFF
TRBJ2-1,TRBV6-2/TRBV6-3,CASIDLGAGLNEQFF
TRBJ1-6,TRBV12-3/TRBV12-4,CASTEGASPLHF